This T cell receptor beta chain was observed in a study of cytomegalovirus exposure and HLA in healthy donors. The study, taken as a whole, reports: By a later analysis, the bulk of CMV-associated TCR beta chains appeared HLA-restricted. According to an earlier analysis, most TCR beta V segments yielded productive rearrangements about 87% or about 30% of the time. In a later analysis, at a false discovery rate of 0.05, under 20,000 TCR beta sequences were associated with HLA alleles.

The germline V gene has CDR1 SQVTM and CDR2 ANQGSEA. The J segment lost 4 bases and the V segment lost 7 bases, leaving 7 bases of the junction unmatched. The CDR3 runs to 13 residues. When sampled, the donors appeared nominally healthy, though they likely had unrecorded immune exposures. A multiplex PCR was run with 60 Vbeta primers and 13 Jbeta primers. Assay used: immunoSEQ multiplex PCR; TCRdb lists only in-frame clones, some missing. In the table there are some 140,000 clones, roughly 79% of which are singletons. Regarding this clone: What it recognizes is unknown.

Sequencing was done on a sample of PBMCs. The clonotype was recovered from a male donor in good health and CMV-seronegative. The chain couples TRBV29-1 to TRBJ1-2; TRBD1 matches at 9 bases. The DNA for the CDR3 is TGCAGCGCCCGGGACAGGGAGGTCTATGGCTACACCTTC. Its protein product is CSARDREVYGYTF.